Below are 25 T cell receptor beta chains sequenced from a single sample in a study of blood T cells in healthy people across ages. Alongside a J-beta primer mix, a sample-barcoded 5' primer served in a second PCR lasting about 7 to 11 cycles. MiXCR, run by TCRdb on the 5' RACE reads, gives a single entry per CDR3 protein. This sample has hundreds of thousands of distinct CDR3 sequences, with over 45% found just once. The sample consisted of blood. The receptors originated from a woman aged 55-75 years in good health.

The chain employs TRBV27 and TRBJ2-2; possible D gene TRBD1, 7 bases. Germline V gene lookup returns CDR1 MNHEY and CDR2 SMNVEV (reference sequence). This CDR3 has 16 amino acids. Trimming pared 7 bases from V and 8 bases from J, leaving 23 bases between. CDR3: CASTPGGTANRGELFF. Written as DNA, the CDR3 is TGTGCCAGCACCCCAGGCGGGACAGCTAACAGAGGGGAGCTGTTTTTT.

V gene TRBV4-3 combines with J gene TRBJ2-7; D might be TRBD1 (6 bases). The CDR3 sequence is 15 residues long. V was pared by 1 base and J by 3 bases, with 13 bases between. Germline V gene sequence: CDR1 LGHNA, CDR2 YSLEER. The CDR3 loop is CASSQVQGQYYEQYF. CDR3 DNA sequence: TGCGCCAGCAGCCAAGTTCAAGGACAGTACTACGAGCAGTACTTC.

CDR3 in amino acids: CASSYRGVYREEQYF. CDR3 nucleotide sequence: TGTGCCAGCAGTTACAGGGGTGTCTACCGGGAAGAGCAGTACTTC. This chain joins TRBV6-5 and TRBJ2-7; either TRBD1 or TRBD2 may supply D (5 bases each). The V end lost 2 bases, the J end lost 7 bases, and 18 bases lay between the germline ends. Germline lookup yields CDR1 MNHEY and CDR2 SVGAGI. The CDR3 is 15 amino acids.

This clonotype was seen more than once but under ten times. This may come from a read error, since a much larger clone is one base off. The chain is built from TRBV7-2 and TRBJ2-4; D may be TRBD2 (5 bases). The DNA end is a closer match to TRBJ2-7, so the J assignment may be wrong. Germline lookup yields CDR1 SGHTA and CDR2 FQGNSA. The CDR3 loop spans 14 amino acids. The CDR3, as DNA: TGTGCCAGCAACTTAGGAGGTGGGAAACACGAGCAGTACTTC. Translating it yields CASNLGGGKHEQYF.

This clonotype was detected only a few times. In DNA form, the CDR3 reads TGTGCCAGCAATCTTCTGGGGGAGACCCAGTACTTC. Amino acids: CASNLLGETQYF. The chain carries TRBV28 and TRBJ2-5; D gene ambiguous. CDR1 is MDHEN, CDR2 SYDVKM, per germline. Deletions cut 7 bases from V and 5 bases from J, with 11 bases between. CDR3 size: 12 residues.

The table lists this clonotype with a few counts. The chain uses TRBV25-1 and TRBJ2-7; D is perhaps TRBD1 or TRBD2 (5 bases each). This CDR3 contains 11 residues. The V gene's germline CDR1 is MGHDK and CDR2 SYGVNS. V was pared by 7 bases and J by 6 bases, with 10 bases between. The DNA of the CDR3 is TGTGCCAGCATGAGGGGTGGCGAGCAGTACTTC. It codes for CASMRGGEQYF.

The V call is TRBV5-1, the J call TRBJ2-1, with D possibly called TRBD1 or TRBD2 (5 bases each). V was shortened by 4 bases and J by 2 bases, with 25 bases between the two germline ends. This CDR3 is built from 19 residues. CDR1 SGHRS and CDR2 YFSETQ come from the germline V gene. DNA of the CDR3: TGCGCCAGCAGCCCAGAACTGCCACCGGGACCAGGAACCTACAATGAGCAGTTCTTC. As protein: CASSPELPPGPGTYNEQFF.

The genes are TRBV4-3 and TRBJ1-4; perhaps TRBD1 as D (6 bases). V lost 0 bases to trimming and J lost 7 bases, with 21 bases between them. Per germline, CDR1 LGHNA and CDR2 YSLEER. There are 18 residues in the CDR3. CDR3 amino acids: CASSQDRTDLRLGEKLFF. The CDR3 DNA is TGCGCCAGCAGCCAAGATCGGACAGACCTCAGGTTAGGTGAAAAACTGTTTTTT.

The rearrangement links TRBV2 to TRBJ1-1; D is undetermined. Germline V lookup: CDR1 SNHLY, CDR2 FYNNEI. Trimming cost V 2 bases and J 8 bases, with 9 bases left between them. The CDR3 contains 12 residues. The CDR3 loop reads CASSENAREAFF. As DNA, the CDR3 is TGTGCCAGCAGTGAAAACGCCAGGGAAGCTTTCTTT.

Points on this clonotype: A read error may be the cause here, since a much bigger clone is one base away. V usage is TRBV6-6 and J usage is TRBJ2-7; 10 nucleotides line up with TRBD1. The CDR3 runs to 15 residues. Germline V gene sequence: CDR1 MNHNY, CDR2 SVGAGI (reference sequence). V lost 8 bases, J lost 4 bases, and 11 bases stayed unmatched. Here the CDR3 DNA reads TGTGCCAGCGGTCCCAGACAGGGGGCTGCGTACGAGCAGTACTTC. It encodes CASGPRQGAAYEQYF.

DNA of the CDR3: TGTGCCAGCAGGACCCACGGGGACGGCTACACCTTC. This sequence encodes CASRTHGDGYTF. V is TRBV3-1 and J is TRBJ1-2; D might be TRBD1 (5 bases). Germline V lookup: CDR1 LGHDT, CDR2 YNNKEL (reference sequence). The CDR3 totals 12 residues. V lost 6 bases and J lost 8, with 13 bases in between.

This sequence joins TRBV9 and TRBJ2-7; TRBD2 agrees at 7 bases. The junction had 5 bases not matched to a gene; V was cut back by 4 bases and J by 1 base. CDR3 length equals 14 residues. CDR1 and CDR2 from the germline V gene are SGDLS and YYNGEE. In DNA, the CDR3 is TGTGCCAGCAGCTCGCAGCGGGGATCCTACGAGCAGTACTTC. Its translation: CASSSQRGSYEQYF.

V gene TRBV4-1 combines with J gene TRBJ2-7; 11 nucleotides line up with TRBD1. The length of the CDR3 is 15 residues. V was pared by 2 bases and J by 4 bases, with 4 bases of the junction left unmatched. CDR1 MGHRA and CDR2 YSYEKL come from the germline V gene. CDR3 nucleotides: TGCGCCAGCAGCCAATGGACAGGGGGCGCGTACGAGCAGTACTTC. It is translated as CASSQWTGGAYEQYF.

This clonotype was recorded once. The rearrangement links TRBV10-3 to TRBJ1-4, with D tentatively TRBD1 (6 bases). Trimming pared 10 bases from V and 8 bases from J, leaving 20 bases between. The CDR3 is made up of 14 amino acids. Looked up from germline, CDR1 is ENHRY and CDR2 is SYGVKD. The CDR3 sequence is CATQGQGLGEKLFF. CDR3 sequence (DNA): TGTGCCACCCAGGGCCAGGGGCTTGGGGAAAAACTGTTTTTT.

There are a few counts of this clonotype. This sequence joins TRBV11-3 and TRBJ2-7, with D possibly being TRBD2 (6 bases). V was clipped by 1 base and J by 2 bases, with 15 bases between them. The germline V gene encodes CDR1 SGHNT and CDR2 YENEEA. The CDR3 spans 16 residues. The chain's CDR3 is CASSLGSGEAAYEQYF. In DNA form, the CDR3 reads TGTGCCAGCAGCTTAGGTTCCGGGGAGGCGGCCTACGAGCAGTACTTC. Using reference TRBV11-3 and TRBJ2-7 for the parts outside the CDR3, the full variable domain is EAGVVQSPRYKIIEKKQPVAFWCNPISGHNTLYWYLQNLGQGPELLIRYENEEAVDDSQLPKDRFSAERLKGVDSTLKIQPAELGDSAVYLCASSLGSGEAAYEQYFGPGTRLTVT.

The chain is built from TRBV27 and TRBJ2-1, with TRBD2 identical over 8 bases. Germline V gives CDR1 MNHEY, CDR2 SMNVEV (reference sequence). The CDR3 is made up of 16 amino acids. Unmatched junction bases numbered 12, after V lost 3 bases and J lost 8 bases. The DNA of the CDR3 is TGTGCCAGCAGTTTGACTAAGACTAGCGTGGCCCATGAGCAGTTCTTC. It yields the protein CASSLTKTSVAHEQFF.

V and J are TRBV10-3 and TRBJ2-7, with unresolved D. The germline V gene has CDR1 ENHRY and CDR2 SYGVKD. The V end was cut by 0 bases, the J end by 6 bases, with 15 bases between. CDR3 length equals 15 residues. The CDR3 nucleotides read TGTGCCATCAGTGAGTCGAGAGTGGCAGGCTGCGAGCAGTACTTC. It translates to CAISESRVAGCEQYF.

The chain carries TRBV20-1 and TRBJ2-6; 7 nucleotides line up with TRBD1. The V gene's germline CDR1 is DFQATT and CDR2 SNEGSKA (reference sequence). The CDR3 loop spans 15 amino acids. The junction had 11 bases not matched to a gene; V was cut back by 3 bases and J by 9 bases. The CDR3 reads CSARDRISGVNVLTF. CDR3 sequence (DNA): TGCAGTGCTAGGGACAGGATCTCTGGAGTCAACGTCCTGACTTTC.

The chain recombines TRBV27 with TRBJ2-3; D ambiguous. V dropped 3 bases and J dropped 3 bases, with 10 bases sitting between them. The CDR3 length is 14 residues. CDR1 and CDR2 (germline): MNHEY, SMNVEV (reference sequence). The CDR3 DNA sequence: TGTGCCAGCAGTTTTGTGACCGCGACAGATACGCAGTATTTT. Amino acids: CASSFVTATDTQYF.

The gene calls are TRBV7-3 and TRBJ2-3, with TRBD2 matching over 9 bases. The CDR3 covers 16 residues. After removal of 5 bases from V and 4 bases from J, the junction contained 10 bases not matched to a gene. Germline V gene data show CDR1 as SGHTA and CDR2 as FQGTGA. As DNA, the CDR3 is TGTGCCAGCAGCCGCGAAGCGGGAGGCGTAGCAGATACGCAGTATTTT. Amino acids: CASSREAGGVADTQYF.

The CDR3 protein is CASSLNSASGANVLTF. CDR3 bases: TGTGCCAGCAGCCTTAACAGCGCCTCTGGGGCCAACGTCCTGACTTTC. The chain uses TRBV3-1 and TRBJ2-6; no clear D. The CDR3 extends over 16 amino acids. Germline V gives CDR1 LGHDT, CDR2 YNNKEL (reference sequence). V was pared by 4 bases and J by 0 bases, with 10 bases between.

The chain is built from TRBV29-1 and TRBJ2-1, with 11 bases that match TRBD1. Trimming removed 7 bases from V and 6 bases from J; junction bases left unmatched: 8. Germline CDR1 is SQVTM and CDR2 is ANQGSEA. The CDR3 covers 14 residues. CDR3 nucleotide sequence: TGCAGCGCCAAAAGAGGGACAGGGGGCAATGAGCAGTTCTTC. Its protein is CSAKRGTGGNEQFF.

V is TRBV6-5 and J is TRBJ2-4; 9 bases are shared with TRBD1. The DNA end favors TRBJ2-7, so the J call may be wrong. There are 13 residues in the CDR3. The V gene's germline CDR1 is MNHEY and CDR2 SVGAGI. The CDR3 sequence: CAGNGQGSYEQYF. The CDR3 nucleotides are TGTGCCGGCAATGGACAGGGGAGCTACGAGCAGTACTTC.

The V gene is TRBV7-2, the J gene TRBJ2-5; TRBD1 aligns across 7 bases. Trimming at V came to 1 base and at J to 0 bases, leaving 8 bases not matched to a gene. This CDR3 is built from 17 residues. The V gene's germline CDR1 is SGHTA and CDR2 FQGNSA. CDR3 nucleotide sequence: TGTGCCAGCAGCTTAGGACGACAGGGAACCCACCAAGAGACCCAGTACTTC. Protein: CASSLGRQGTHQETQYF.

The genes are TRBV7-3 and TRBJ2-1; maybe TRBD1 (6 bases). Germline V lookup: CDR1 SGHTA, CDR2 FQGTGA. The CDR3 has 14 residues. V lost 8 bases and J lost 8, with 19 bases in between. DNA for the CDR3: TGTGCCAGCGGCAGGGGATCCGCGAGGGATGAGCAGTTCTTC. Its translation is CASGRGSARDEQFF.